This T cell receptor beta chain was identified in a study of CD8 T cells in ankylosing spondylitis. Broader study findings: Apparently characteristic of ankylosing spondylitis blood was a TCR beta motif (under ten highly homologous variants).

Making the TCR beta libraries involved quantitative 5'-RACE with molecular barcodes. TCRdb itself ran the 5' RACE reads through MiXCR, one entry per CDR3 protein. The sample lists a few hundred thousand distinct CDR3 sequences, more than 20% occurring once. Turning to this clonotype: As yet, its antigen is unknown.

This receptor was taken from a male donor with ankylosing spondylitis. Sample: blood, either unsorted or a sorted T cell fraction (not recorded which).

CDR3: CASSHPSGPNTGELFF. In DNA, the CDR3 is TGTGCCAGCAGCCATCCTAGCGGCCCGAACACCGGGGAGCTGTTTTTT. The genes are TRBV13 and TRBJ2-2, with TRBD2 matching 7 bases. This CDR3 region has 16 residues. Germline CDR1 is PRHDT and CDR2 is FYEKMQ (reference sequence). Trimming took 5 bases from V and 0 from J; bases not matched to a gene: 6.